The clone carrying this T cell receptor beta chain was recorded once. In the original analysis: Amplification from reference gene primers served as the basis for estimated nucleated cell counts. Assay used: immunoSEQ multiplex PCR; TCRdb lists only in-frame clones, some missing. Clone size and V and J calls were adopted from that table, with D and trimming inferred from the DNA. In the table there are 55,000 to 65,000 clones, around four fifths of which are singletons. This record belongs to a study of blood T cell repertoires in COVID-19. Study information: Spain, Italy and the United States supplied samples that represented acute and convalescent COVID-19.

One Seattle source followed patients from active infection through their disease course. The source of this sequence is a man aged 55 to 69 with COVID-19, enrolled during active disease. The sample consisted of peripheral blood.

The CDR3 coding sequence is TGTGCCATCAAGGCGGGCACTAATGAAAAACTGTTTTTT. This sequence encodes CAIKAGTNEKLFF. This chain connects TRBV10-3 to TRBJ1-4, with D unresolved. Germline CDR1 is ENHRY and CDR2 is SYGVKD. V was pared by 7 bases and J by 2 bases, with 8 bases between. The CDR3 is 13 residues long.